Listed below are T cell receptor beta chains from one sample, sequenced in a study of blood T cell repertoires in COVID-19. Some clones are missing from TCRdb's copy, which holds only in-frame ones; the method was immunoSEQ multiplex PCR. The sample includes roughly 31,000 clones, roughly nine tenths seen only once; the top ten take 10%. Input material: peripheral blood. These receptor sequences come from a man aged 60 to 75 with acute or convalescent COVID-19. The CDR3 runs from the conserved cysteine through the conserved F or W. Each record gives: J gene, D gene, V gene, clone size, CDR3 protein, CDR3 DNA. A D gene is named only where the DNA matches it firmly. Size is stated for part of the rows, as once, few or many counts, or as a class when the clone is expanded.

>TRBJ1-1|TRBD1|TRBV18|-
CASSPTTGLNTEAFF
TGTGCCAGCTCACCAACGACAGGGCTGAACACTGAAGCTTTCTTT
>TRBJ1-5|-|TRBV5-1|-
CASSPGTGVGNQPQHF
TGCGCCAGCAGCCCCGGGACGGGGGTTGGAAATCAGCCCCAGCATTTT
>TRBJ2-7|TRBD2|TRBV19|-
CASSIGGTSGSYEQYF
TGTGCCAGTAGTATAGGGGGGACTAGCGGGAGCTACGAGCAGTACTTC
>TRBJ1-1|TRBD1|TRBV7-2|once
CASSHDRASFFF
TGTGCCAGCAGCCACGACAGGGCTAGTTTTTTCTTT
>TRBJ2-3|TRBD2|TRBV7-9|few
CASSPKRLAGGADTQYF
TGTGCCAGCAGCCCTAAACGACTAGCGGGAGGAGCAGATACGCAGTATTTT
>TRBJ1-1|TRBD1|TRBV29-1|once
CSGADRVNTEAFF
TGCAGCGGTGCGGACAGGGTGAACACTGAAGCTTTCTTT
>TRBJ1-1|-|TRBV29-1|-
CSVEKNTEAFF
TGCAGCGTGGAGAAGAACACTGAAGCTTTCTTT
>TRBJ2-5|TRBD2|TRBV24-1|once
CATSDPSGIRQTQYF
TGTGCCACCAGTGATCCTAGCGGTATAAGACAGACCCAGTACTTC
>TRBJ2-5|TRBD2|TRBV5-1|-
CASSLLAGGQETQYF
TGCGCCAGCAGCTTGTTAGCGGGGGGGCAAGAGACCCAGTACTTC
>TRBJ1-5|TRBD1|TRBV28|-
CASSPQQGSNQPQHF
TGTGCCAGCAGTCCCCAACAGGGGAGCAATCAGCCCCAGCATTTT
>TRBJ1-2|-|TRBV13|-
CASSPTSGGRDYGYTF
TGTGCCAGCAGCCCTACGTCCGGGGGGCGCGACTATGGCTACACCTTC
>TRBJ1-2|-|TRBV28|-
CASTPPGNYGYTF
TGTGCCAGCACCCCCCCAGGGAACTATGGCTACACCTTC
>TRBJ2-2|-|TRBV7-9|-
CASSPTSWNTGELFF
TGTGCCAGCAGCCCCACTAGCTGGAACACCGGGGAGCTGTTTTTT
>TRBJ1-1|-|TRBV15|-
CATSPTSGENTEAFF
TGTGCCACCAGCCCTACTTCAGGGGAGAACACTGAAGCTTTCTTT
>TRBJ2-3|TRBD2|TRBV15|-
CATKAGGSTDTQYF
TGTGCCACCAAGGCGGGGGGAAGCACAGATACGCAGTATTTT
>TRBJ1-1|-|TRBV7-9|-
CASSFGATGTEAFF
TGTGCCAGCAGCTTTGGGGCCACCGGGACTGAAGCTTTCTTT
>TRBJ1-2|-|TRBV4-1|-
CASSQEDRITNYGYTF
TGCGCCAGCAGCCAAGAAGACAGAATCACTAACTATGGCTACACCTTC
>TRBJ2-2|TRBD2|TRBV19|-
CASSIMAGGTGELFF
TGTGCCAGTAGTATCATGGCGGGGGGAACCGGGGAGCTGTTTTTT
>TRBJ2-7|TRBD1|TRBV29-1|-
CSVEPDRGLRYF
TGCAGCGTTGAGCCTGACAGGGGGCTTCGGTACTTC
>TRBJ2-5|-|TRBV24-1|-
CATSEPRGTQETQYF
TGTGCCACCAGTGAGCCCCGGGGGACCCAAGAGACCCAGTACTTC
>TRBJ2-3|-|TRBV30|-
CAWSPYSGRTDTQYF
TGTGCCTGGAGCCCGTATTCGGGTCGCACAGATACGCAGTATTTT
>TRBJ1-5|TRBD1|TRBV19|-
CASSTDRGGNQPQHF
TGTGCCAGTAGTACAGACAGGGGAGGCAATCAGCCCCAGCATTTT
>TRBJ1-2|-|TRBV29-1|-
CSVKGGYGYTF
TGCAGCGTTAAGGGAGGGTACGGCTACACCTTC
>TRBJ1-4|TRBD1|TRBV5-4|-
CASSLEGTGEKLFF
TGTGCCAGCAGCTTGGAAGGGACAGGGGAAAAACTGTTTTTT
>TRBJ2-7|-|TRBV28|-
CASSFGRGEQYF
TGTGCCAGCAGTTTTGGGAGAGGCGAGCAGTACTTC
>TRBJ2-7|-|TRBV30|few
CAWNPEGLGSEQYF
TGTGCCTGGAATCCCGAGGGTTTGGGATCCGAGCAGTACTTC
>TRBJ1-4|-|TRBV28|-
CASSPFTVNEKLFF
TGTGCCAGCAGTCCTTTCACGGTAAATGAAAAACTGTTTTTT
>TRBJ2-3|TRBD1|TRBV18|-
CASSQGQNTDTQYF
TGTGCCAGCTCACAGGGACAGAACACAGATACGCAGTATTTT
>TRBJ1-2|-|TRBV19|-
CASRQVPYGYTF
TGTGCCAGTAGACAAGTACCTTATGGCTACACCTTC
>TRBJ2-5|TRBD2|TRBV9|once
CASSSQTSGKVETQYF
TGTGCCAGCAGCTCCCAGACCAGCGGGAAGGTAGAGACCCAGTACTTC
>TRBJ2-3|TRBD2|TRBV7-2|-
CASSSKRGGSTDTQYF
TGTGCCAGCAGCTCTAAGCGGGGCGGGAGCACAGATACGCAGTATTTT
>TRBJ1-1|TRBD1|TRBV5-1|-
CASSYLTGVEWEAFF
TGCGCCAGCAGCTACTTAACAGGGGTCGAATGGGAAGCTTTCTTT
>TRBJ2-1|TRBD1|TRBV7-3|once
CASSLMGTGNEQFF
TGTGCCAGCAGCTTAATGGGGACAGGCAATGAGCAGTTCTTC
>TRBJ2-3|TRBD2|TRBV18|-
CASSRLAETTDTQYF
TGTGCCAGCTCAAGACTAGCGGAGACCACAGATACGCAGTATTTT
>TRBJ2-7|-|TRBV6-5|-
CASSRPSGSSYEQYF
TGTGCCAGCAGTAGGCCCAGCGGGTCCTCCTACGAGCAGTACTTC
>TRBJ2-7|TRBD1|TRBV6-5|once
CASREFEDRGGEQYF
TGTGCCAGCAGAGAGTTCGAGGACAGGGGTGGCGAGCAGTACTTC
>TRBJ1-1|-|TRBV2|-
CASREVSHGLTEAFF
TGTGCCAGCAGGGAGGTATCTCACGGGCTCACTGAAGCTTTCTTT
>TRBJ2-4|-|TRBV18|-
CASSPPMGDIQYF
TGTGCCAGCTCACCACCGATGGGAGACATTCAGTACTTC
>TRBJ2-2|-|TRBV29-1|-
CSAGATNTGELFF
TGCAGCGCGGGAGCCACGAACACCGGGGAGCTGTTTTTT
>TRBJ1-2|-|TRBV11-2|-
CASRSPGTSYGYTF
TGTGCCAGCAGATCACCCGGGACTAGTTATGGCTACACCTTC
>TRBJ1-1|-|TRBV11-2|-
CASSLFGTEAFF
TGTGCCAGCAGCCTATTCGGCACTGAAGCTTTCTTT
>TRBJ1-5|-|TRBV7-8|-
CASSLDLDIAYQPQHF
TGTGCCAGCAGCCTTGATCTGGACATTGCTTATCAGCCCCAGCATTTT
>TRBJ1-3|-|TRBV9|-
CASSPGDLGNTIYF
TGTGCCAGCAGCCCAGGGGACCTTGGAAACACCATATATTTT
>TRBJ1-2|TRBD1|TRBV12-3/TRBV12-4|-
CASSSGTVYGYTF
TGTGCCAGCAGTTCCGGGACAGTTTATGGCTACACCTTC
>TRBJ1-2|-|TRBV14|-
CASSPGTPVNYGYTF
TGTGCCAGCAGCCCCGGGACTCCCGTTAACTATGGCTACACCTTC
>TRBJ1-5|TRBD1|TRBV9|-
CASSATGQGTQPQHF
TGTGCCAGCAGCGCCACGGGACAGGGAACTCAGCCCCAGCATTTT
>TRBJ2-3|-|TRBV12-3/TRBV12-4|-
CASSHTDTQYF
TGTGCCAGCAGCCATACAGATACGCAGTATTTT
>TRBJ1-5|TRBD1|TRBV2|-
CASSVSGGLKPQHF
TGTGCCAGCAGTGTTTCAGGGGGTCTGAAGCCCCAGCATTTT
>TRBJ1-5|-|TRBV29-1|-
CSAQVQLDQPQHF
TGCAGCGCCCAGGTGCAACTAGATCAGCCCCAGCATTTT
>TRBJ1-5|TRBD1|TRBV3-1/TRBV3-2|-
CASSYRGLGGDQPQHF
TGTGCCAGCAGCTACAGGGGGCTCGGGGGAGATCAGCCCCAGCATTTT
>TRBJ2-2|TRBD2|TRBV7-6|-
CASSSRLAGGPNTGELFF
TGTGCCAGCAGCTCCCGACTAGCGGGAGGACCGAACACCGGGGAGCTGTTTTTT
>TRBJ2-7|-|TRBV5-6|-
CASSLRVGENRPKEQYF
TGTGCCAGCAGCTTAAGGGTCGGGGAAAACCGACCCAAAGAGCAGTACTTC